This TCR beta chain derives from a study of T cell responses to AZD1222 COVID-19 vaccine. Study-level results: Spike-specific TCR repertoires showed rising breadth and depth after two AZD1222 doses. Close to half of spike-specific TCRs reportedly recognize unmutated variant regions. Distributed over spike, vaccine-associated CD4 TCRs predominated at 160-218 and 743-854.

On this clone: Its antigen is currently unknown.

The germline gives CDR1 SNHLY, CDR2 FYNNEI. Trimming removed 3 bases from V and 3 bases from J, with 15 bases in between. This CDR3 contains 15 residues. Generated by immunoSEQ multiplex PCR, the TCRdb table keeps only in-frame clones and is missing some. The table lists under 200,000 clones, about 91% of them singletons, with 1% to 1.5% in the top ten. Samples with a second dose at about 4 or about 12 weeks were pooled together. Sequencing used peripheral blood, obtained 28 days after the second AZD1222 dose. This chain links TRBV2 with TRBJ2-7; perhaps D is TRBD1 or TRBD2 (6 bases each). This sequence originates from an adult who received the AZD1222 COVID-19 vaccine. CDR3 sequence: CASSEEGGGLYEQYF. In nucleotides, the CDR3 is TGTGCCAGCAGTGAGGAGGGGGGTGGGCTCTACGAGCAGTACTTC.